Each of the 5 T cell receptor beta chains below was sequenced from the same sample in a study of blood T cell repertoires in COVID-19. Generated by immunoSEQ multiplex PCR, the TCRdb table keeps only in-frame clones and is missing some. The sample comprises hundreds of thousands of clones, approximately 86% of which are singletons, and 8.5% to 10% rests with the top ten. The specimen sequenced was PBMCs or T cells enriched from blood (not recorded which). Every receptor here comes from a woman aged 18-29 years who had recovered from COVID-19.

The V call is TRBV11-2, the J call TRBJ2-1, with a tentative D call TRBD2 (6 bases). V lost 5 bases and J 3 bases, leaving 14 bases between the germline ends. Germline V gene data show CDR1 as SGHAT and CDR2 as FQNNGV. This CDR3 spans 15 amino acids. DNA for the CDR3: TGTGCCAGCAGCCCACCGGGACTGAACTACAATGAGCAGTTCTTC. Its protein product is CASSPPGLNYNEQFF.

This clone was observed once. Germline is not matched at one junction end, which may reflect a read error. V usage is TRBV5-4 and J usage is TRBJ1-3; TRBD1 agrees at 7 bases. CDR1 and CDR2 (germline): SGHNT, YYREEE (reference sequence). The CDR3 contains 14 residues. CDR3 residues: CASSLDRHGNTIYF. CDR3 nucleotides: TGTGCCAGCAGTTTGGACAGGCATGGAAACACCATATATTTT.

The rearrangement links TRBV21-1 to TRBJ2-5; the table assigns TRBD1, which was not confirmed against the DNA. TRBV21-1 is labeled a pseudogene. The CDR3 covers 11 residues. For the CDR3, the DNA is TGTGCCAGGACAGGGTTCGAGACCCAGTACTTC. It specifies CARTGFETQYF.

In its sample, this clone was seen once. The V and J genes are TRBV7-9 and TRBJ2-2; unclear D gene. Germline V gene sequence: CDR1 SEHNR, CDR2 FQNEAQ (reference sequence). The ends were cut back, 1 base at V and 3 bases at J, with 15 bases in the middle. The CDR3 spans 17 residues. In DNA, the CDR3 is TGTGCCAGCAGCTTAGATTTTTTATTCGCGGACACCGGGGAGCTGTTTTTT. Translating gives CASSLDFLFADTGELFF. The whole variable domain, filled in from reference TRBV7-9 and TRBJ2-2, reads DTGVSQNPRHKITKRGQNVTFRCDPISEHNRLYWYRQTLGQGPEFLTYFQNEAQLEKSRLLSDRFSAERPKGSFSTLEIQRTEQGDSAMYLCASSLDFLFADTGELFFGEGSRLTVL.

The V and J genes are TRBV5-1 and TRBJ2-5, with 7 bases that match TRBD1. CDR1 is SGHRS and CDR2 is YFSETQ in the germline V gene. V shed 0 bases and J 0 bases; nucleotides not matched to a gene: 5. The CDR3 consists of 16 residues. CDR3 region: CASSLGGQADQETQYF. The CDR3 DNA reads as TGCGCCAGCAGCTTGGGAGGACAGGCCGACCAAGAGACCCAGTACTTC.